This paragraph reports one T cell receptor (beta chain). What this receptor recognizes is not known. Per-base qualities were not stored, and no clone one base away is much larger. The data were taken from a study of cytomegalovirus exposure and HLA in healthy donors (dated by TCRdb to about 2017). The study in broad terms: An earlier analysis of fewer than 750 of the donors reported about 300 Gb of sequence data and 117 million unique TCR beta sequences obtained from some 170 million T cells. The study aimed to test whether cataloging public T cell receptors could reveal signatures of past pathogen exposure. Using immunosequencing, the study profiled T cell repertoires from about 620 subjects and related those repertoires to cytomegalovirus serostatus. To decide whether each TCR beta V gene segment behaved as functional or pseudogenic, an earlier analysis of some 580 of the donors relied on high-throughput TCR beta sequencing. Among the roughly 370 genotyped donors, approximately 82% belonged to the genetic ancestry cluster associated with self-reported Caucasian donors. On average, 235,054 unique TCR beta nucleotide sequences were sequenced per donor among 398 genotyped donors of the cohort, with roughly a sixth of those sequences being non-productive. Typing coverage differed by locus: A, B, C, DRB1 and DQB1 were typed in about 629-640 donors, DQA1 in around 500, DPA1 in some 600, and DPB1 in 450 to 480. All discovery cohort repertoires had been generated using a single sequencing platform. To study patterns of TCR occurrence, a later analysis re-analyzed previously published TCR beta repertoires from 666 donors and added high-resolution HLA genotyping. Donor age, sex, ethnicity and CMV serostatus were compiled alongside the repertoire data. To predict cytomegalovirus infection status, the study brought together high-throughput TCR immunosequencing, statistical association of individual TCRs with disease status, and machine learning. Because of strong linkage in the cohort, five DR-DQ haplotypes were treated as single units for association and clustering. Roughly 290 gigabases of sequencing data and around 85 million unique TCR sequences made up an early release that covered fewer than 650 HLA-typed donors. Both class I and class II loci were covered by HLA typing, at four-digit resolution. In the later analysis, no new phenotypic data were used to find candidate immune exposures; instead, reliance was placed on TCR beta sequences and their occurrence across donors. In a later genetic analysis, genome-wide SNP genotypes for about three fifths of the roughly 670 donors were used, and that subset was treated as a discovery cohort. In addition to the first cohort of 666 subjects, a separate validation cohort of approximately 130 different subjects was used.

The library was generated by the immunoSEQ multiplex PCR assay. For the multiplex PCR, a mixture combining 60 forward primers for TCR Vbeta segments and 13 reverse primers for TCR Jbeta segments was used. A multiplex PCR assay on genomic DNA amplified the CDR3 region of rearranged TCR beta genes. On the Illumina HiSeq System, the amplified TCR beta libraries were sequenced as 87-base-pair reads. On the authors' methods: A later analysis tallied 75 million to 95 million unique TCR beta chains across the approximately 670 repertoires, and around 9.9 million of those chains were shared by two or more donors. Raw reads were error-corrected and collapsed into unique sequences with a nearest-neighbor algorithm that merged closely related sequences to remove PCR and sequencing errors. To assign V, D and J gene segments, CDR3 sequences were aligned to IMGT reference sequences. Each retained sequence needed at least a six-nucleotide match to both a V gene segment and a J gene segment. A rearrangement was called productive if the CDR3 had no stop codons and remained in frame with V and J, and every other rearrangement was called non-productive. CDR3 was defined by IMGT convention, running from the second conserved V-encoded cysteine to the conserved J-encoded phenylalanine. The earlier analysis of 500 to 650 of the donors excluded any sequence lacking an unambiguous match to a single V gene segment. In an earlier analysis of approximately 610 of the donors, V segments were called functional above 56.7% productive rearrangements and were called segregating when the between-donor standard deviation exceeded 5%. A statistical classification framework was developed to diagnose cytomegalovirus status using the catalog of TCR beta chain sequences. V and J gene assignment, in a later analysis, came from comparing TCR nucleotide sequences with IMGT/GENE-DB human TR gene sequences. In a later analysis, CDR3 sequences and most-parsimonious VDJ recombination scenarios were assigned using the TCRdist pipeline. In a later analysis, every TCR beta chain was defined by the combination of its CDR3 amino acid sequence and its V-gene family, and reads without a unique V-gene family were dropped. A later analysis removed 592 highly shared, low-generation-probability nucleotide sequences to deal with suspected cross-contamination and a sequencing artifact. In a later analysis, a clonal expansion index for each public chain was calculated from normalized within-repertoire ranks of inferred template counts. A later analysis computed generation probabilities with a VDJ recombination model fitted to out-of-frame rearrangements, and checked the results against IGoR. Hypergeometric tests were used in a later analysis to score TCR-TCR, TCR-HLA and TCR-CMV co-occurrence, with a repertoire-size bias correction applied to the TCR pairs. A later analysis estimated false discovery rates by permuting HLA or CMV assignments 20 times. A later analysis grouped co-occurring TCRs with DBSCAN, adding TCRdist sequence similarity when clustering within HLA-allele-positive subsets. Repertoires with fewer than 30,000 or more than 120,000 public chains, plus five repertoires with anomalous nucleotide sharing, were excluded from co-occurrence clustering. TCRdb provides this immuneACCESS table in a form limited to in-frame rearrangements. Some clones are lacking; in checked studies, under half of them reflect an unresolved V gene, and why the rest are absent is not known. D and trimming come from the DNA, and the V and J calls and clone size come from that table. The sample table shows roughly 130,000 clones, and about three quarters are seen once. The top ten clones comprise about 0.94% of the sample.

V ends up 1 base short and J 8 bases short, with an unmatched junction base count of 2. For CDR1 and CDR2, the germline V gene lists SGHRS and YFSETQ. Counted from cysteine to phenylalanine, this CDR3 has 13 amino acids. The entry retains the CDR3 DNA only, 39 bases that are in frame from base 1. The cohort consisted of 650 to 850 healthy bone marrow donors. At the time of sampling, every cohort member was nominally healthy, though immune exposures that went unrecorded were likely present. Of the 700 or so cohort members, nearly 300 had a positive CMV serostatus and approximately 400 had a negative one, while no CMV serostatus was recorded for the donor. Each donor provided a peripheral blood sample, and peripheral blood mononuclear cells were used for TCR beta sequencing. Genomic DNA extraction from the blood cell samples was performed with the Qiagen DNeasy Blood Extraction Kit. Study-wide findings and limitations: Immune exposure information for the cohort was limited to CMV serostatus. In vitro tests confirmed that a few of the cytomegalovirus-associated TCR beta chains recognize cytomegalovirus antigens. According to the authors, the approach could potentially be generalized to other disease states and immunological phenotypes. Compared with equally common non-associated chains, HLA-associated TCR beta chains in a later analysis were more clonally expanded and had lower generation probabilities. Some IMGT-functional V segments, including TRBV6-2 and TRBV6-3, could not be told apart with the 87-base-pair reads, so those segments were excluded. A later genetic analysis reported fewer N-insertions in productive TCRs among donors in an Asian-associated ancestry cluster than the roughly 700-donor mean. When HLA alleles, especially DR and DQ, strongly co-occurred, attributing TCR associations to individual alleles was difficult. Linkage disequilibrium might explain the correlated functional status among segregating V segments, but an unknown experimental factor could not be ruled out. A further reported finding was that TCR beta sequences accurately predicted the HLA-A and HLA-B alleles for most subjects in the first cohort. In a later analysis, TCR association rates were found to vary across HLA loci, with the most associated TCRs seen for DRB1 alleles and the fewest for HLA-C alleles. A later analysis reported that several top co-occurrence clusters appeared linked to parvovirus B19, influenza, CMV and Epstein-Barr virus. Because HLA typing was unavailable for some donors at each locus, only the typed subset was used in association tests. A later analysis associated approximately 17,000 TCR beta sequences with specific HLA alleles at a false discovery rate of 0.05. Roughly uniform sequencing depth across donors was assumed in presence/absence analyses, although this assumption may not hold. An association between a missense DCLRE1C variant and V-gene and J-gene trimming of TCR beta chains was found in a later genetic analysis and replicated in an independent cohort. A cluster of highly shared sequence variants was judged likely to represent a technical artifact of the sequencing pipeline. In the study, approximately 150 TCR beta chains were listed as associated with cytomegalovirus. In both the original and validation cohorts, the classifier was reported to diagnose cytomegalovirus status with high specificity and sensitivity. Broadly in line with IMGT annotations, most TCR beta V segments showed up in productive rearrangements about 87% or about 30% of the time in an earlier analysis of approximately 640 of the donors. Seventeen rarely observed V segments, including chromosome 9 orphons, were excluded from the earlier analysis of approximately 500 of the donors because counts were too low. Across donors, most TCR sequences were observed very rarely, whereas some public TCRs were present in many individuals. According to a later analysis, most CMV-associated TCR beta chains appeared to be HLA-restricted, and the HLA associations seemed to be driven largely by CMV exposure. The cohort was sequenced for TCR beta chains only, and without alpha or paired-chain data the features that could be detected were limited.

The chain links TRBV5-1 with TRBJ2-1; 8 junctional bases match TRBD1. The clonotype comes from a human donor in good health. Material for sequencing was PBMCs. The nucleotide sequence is TGCGCCAGCAGCTTGACAGGGGGTGATGAGCAGTTCTTC. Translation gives CASSLTGGDEQFF. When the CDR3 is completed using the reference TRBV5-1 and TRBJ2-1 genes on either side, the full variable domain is KAGVTQTPRYLIKTRGQQVTLSCSPISGHRSVSWYQQTPGQGLQFLFEYFSETQRNKGNFPGRFSGRQFSNSRSEMNVSTLELGDSALYLCASSLTGGDEQFFGPGTRLTVL.